The 26 T cell receptor beta chains listed next were all sequenced from one sample in a study of CD8+ T cells in alopecia areata. Sequencing relied on a cDNA template that was reverse transcribed from extracted RNA. Sequenced by immunoSEQ multiplex PCR; TCRdb stores in-frame clones only, minus some. The data show 150,000 to 200,000 clones, around 64% seen once. Treatment in this sample: oral pan-JAK inhibitor, 5-10 mg twice daily. This material consisted of CD4+ T cells sorted from blood, taken around week 50, from a patient treated with tofacitinib. The receptor source for this set is a human donor with alopecia areata.

The chain employs TRBV7-2 and TRBJ2-5, with D unclear. This CDR3 contains 14 residues. V gave up 2 bases and J gave up 3 bases, with 10 bases separating them. Germline CDR1 is SGHTA and CDR2 is FQGNSA. The CDR3 region has the DNA TGTGCCAGCAGCTTAAAGTTGAGAGAAGAGACCCAGTACTTC. Its translation: CASSLKLREETQYF.

This clone was seen a handful of times. The rearrangement joins TRBV7-9 to TRBJ2-3, with D unclear. There are 12 residues in the CDR3. Per germline, CDR1 SEHNR and CDR2 FQNEAQ (reference sequence). The V end lost 4 bases, the J end lost 2 bases, and 4 bases lay between the germline ends. CDR3: CASSSVTDTQYF. The CDR3 DNA reads TGTGCCAGCAGCTCTGTCACAGATACGCAGTATTTT.

This rearrangement joins TRBV29-1 to TRBJ1-4, with 7 positions matching TRBD1. Trimming cost V 4 bases and J 5 bases; bases outside gene matches: 7. Looked up from germline, CDR1 is SQVTM and CDR2 is ANQGSEA. The CDR3 consists of 14 residues. The CDR3 protein is CSVAVTGMNEKLFF. The DNA for the CDR3 is TGCAGCGTTGCCGTGACAGGGATGAATGAAAAACTGTTTTTT.

This rearrangement joins TRBV30 to TRBJ1-5; D perhaps matches TRBD1 (6 bases). The V end was cut by 1 base, the J end by 6 bases, with 16 bases between. CDR1 is GTSNPN and CDR2 is SVGIG in the germline V gene (reference sequence). The CDR3 length is 15 residues. This CDR3 reads CAWSAGQGFSQPQHF. The CDR3 DNA reads TGTGCCTGGAGTGCAGGTCAGGGGTTCAGTCAGCCCCAGCATTTT.

This chain connects TRBV30 to TRBJ1-4; tentatively, D is TRBD1 (6 bases). Germline loops: CDR1 GTSNPN, CDR2 SVGIG (reference sequence). CDR3 length: 14 residues. Trimming took 2 bases from V and 8 from J, leaving 15 bases between them. CDR3 DNA sequence: TGTGCCTGGAGTATGAAGGGAGGGGGAGAAAAACTGTTTTTT. The encoded protein is CAWSMKGGGEKLFF.

This CDR3 reads CALGVYNEQFF. CDR3 DNA sequence: TGTGCCCTGGGCGTTTACAATGAGCAGTTCTTC. V usage is TRBV30 and J usage is TRBJ2-1; D unclear. Germline assignment: CDR1 GTSNPN and CDR2 SVGIG (reference sequence). The ends were cut back, 8 bases at V and 4 bases at J, with 9 bases in the middle. The CDR3 is made up of 11 amino acids.

This clone turned up a few times. This chain's CDR3 is CSVGQSRSGGGEETQYF. CDR3 sequence (DNA): TGCAGCGTTGGGCAGTCACGTTCGGGGGGAGGTGAAGAGACCCAGTACTTC. The chain carries TRBV29-1 and TRBJ2-5, with 7 nucleotides matching TRBD2. Germline V gives CDR1 SQVTM, CDR2 ANQGSEA. The CDR3 extends over 17 amino acids. V trimming: 4 bases; J trimming: 3 bases; junction bases outside the gene matches: 17.

This clone was counted only a few times. For the CDR3, the DNA is TGCGCCAGCAGCTTGAATACGGCCCTAGCGGGGCTCGAAGAGACCCAGTACTTC. Protein product: CASSLNTALAGLEETQYF. This chain joins TRBV5-1 and TRBJ2-5, with 9 positions matching TRBD2. Germline-derived CDR1 and CDR2 are SGHRS and YFSETQ. V shed 1 base, J shed 3 bases, and the junction held 13 bases outside the gene matches. This CDR3 has 18 residues. The entire variable domain, with the rest obtained from reference TRBV5-1 and TRBJ2-5, is as follows: KAGVTQTPRYLIKTRGQQVTLSCSPISGHRSVSWYQQTPGQGLQFLFEYFSETQRNKGNFPGRFSGRQFSNSRSEMNVSTLELGDSALYLCASSLNTALAGLEETQYFGPGTRLLVL.

The chain joins TRBV19 to TRBJ2-1; D gene ambiguous. Trimming left V 3 bases short and J 0 bases short, with 9 bases between. The CDR3 has 15 amino acids. Germline loops: CDR1 LNHDA, CDR2 SQIVND (reference sequence). The CDR3 region has the DNA TGTGCCAGTAGTATCGACAAATACTCCTACAATGAGCAGTTCTTC. Protein: CASSIDKYSYNEQFF. The whole variable domain, remainder taken from reference TRBV19 and TRBJ2-1, is DGGITQSPKYLFRKEGQNVTLSCEQNLNHDAMYWYRQDPGQGLRLIYYSQIVNDFQKGDIAEGYSVSREKKESFPLTVTSAQKNPTAFYLCASSIDKYSYNEQFFGPGTRLTVL.

V and J are TRBV2 and TRBJ1-5; D remains ambiguous. CDR1 and CDR2 (germline): SNHLY, FYNNEI. There are 15 residues in the CDR3. V was pared by 1 base and J by 1 base, with 8 bases between. The CDR3, as DNA: TGTGCCAGCAGTGAAGGCAGAACAAGCAATCAGCCCCAGCATTTT. It yields the protein CASSEGRTSNQPQHF.

The chain has TRBV29-1 and TRBJ2-7; no firm D call. The CDR3 is 11 residues long. Trimming removed 4 bases from V and 4 bases from J, with 8 bases in between. The germline V gene has CDR1 SQVTM and CDR2 ANQGSEA. The DNA for the CDR3 is TGCAGCGTTGGTGGGGTTTACGAGCAGTACTTC. This translates into CSVGGVYEQYF.

The V call is TRBV30, the J call TRBJ1-2; TRBD1 matches 8 bases. Germline trimming cut 0 bases from V and 1 base from J; bases unmatched to any gene: 7. CDR3 size: 16 residues. CDR1 is GTSNPN and CDR2 is SVGIG in the germline V gene (reference sequence). The CDR3 loop is CAWSVVRGLVNYGYTF. The CDR3, as DNA: TGTGCCTGGAGTGTTGTCAGGGGGCTGGTTAACTATGGCTACACCTTC.

A note on this clone: A much larger clone sits a single nucleotide away, making a read error possible. The same CDR3 is also encoded by other DNA sequences in this sample. The chain is built from TRBV13 and TRBJ1-1; possibly TRBD1 for D (6 bases). The CDR3 spans 14 residues. Trimming left V 1 base short and J 2 bases short, with 8 bases between. Germline V gene data show CDR1 as PRHDT and CDR2 as FYEKMQ (reference sequence). The CDR3 coding sequence is TGTGCCAGCAGCTTAGTTGGGGGCAACACTGAAGCTTTCTTT. Its translation: CASSLVGGNTEAFF.

This chain connects TRBV14 to TRBJ1-6; 7 nucleotides match TRBD1. The CDR3 totals 14 residues. Germline V lookup: CDR1 SGHDN, CDR2 FVKESK. The junction had 2 bases not matched to a gene; V was cut back by 0 bases and J by 9 bases. The CDR3, as DNA: TGTGCCAGCAGCCAAGATAGGGGGCGTTCACCCCTCCACTTT. This gives the protein CASSQDRGRSPLHF.

This chain connects TRBV29-1 to TRBJ1-2; D remains unclear. This CDR3 comprises 14 residues. Germline CDR1 is SQVTM and CDR2 is ANQGSEA. V was trimmed by 0 bases and J by 3 bases, leaving 11 bases between them. The CDR3 DNA sequence: TGCAGCGTTGAAGACCGTAGATTTTACTATGGCTACACCTTC. This gives the protein CSVEDRRFYYGYTF.

The chain has TRBV2 and TRBJ2-1; possible D gene TRBD2, 6 bases. This CDR3 spans 12 amino acids. The germline CDR1 and CDR2 sequences are SNHLY and FYNNEI. V dropped 6 bases and J dropped 9 bases, with 12 bases sitting between them. The CDR3 DNA reads as TGTGCCAGCAGCGTCAAGGAGGGTGAGCAGTTCTTC. Residues: CASSVKEGEQFF.

The rearrangement joins TRBV4-3 to TRBJ2-1; tentatively, D is TRBD2 (5 bases). Looked up from germline, CDR1 is LGHNA and CDR2 is YSLEER. Deletions cut 1 base from V and 7 bases from J, with 11 bases between. The CDR3 contains 14 residues. The CDR3 nucleotides are TGCGCCAGCAGCCAAGTTCCCCGCGGGAATGAGCAGTTCTTC. Protein sequence: CASSQVPRGNEQFF.

The genes are TRBV19 and TRBJ1-1; no firm D call. Trimming took off 10 bases at V and 0 bases at J, with 12 bases between the two ends. Germline CDR1 is LNHDA and CDR2 is SQIVND (reference sequence). CDR3 size: 13 residues. Here the CDR3 DNA reads TGTGCCACCGCGAGACGGATGAACACTGAAGCTTTCTTT. This codes for CATARRMNTEAFF.

Details on this clone: One junction end disagrees with the germline gene, perhaps due to a read error. The chain couples TRBV6-4 to TRBJ2-2; D unresolved. In germline, CDR1 is MRHNA, CDR2 SNTAGT. The CDR3 extends over 13 amino acids. The DNA of the CDR3 is TGTGCCAGCAGTGCCGCGAAAACCGGGGAGCTGTTTTTT. This translates into CASSAAKTGELFF.

The rearrangement uses TRBV5-1 and TRBJ1-6; unclear D gene. This CDR3 comprises 14 residues. Germline V gives CDR1 SGHRS, CDR2 YFSETQ. V was clipped by 0 bases and J by 9 bases, with 10 bases between them. CDR3 loop: CASSLAARGSPLHF. The DNA for the CDR3 is TGCGCCAGCAGCTTGGCGGCCCGAGGTTCACCCCTCCACTTT.

J is TRBJ2-7 and V is TRBV7-9; the D gene is possibly TRBD1 (6 bases). Germline lookup yields CDR1 SEHNR and CDR2 FQNEAQ (reference sequence). This CDR3 has 12 residues. Between the trimmed V and J ends, which lost 4 bases and 4 bases, there was a span of 8 bases. The CDR3 is CASSSRGYEQYF. The CDR3 nucleotides are TGTGCCAGCAGCTCCAGGGGTTACGAGCAGTACTTC.

The V gene is TRBV7-2, the J gene TRBJ1-2, with D possibly being TRBD1 (5 bases). V lost 7 bases and J 8 bases, leaving 11 bases between the germline ends. CDR1 and CDR2 from the germline V gene are SGHTA and FQGNSA. This CDR3 spans 11 amino acids. The CDR3 region has the DNA TGTGCCAGCATTGGGGGGTTCGGCTACACCTTC. Its protein is CASIGGFGYTF.

The chain links TRBV30 to TRBJ1-2, with D maybe TRBD1 (6 bases). The CDR3 is 12 residues long. Germline V gene lookup returns CDR1 GTSNPN and CDR2 SVGIG (reference sequence). Trimming pared 2 bases from V and 3 bases from J, leaving 7 bases between. The DNA for the CDR3 is TGTGCCTGGAGTTGGACAGACTATGGCTACACCTTC. Encoded protein: CAWSWTDYGYTF.

This clone appeared a few times. The chain uses TRBV5-1 and TRBJ2-5; D ambiguous. Germline V gene sequence: CDR1 SGHRS, CDR2 YFSETQ. The CDR3 sequence is 15 residues long. V was pared by 1 base and J by 3 bases, with 13 bases between. The CDR3 bases are TGCGCCAGCAGCTTGATGGGAAGGGTGGAAGAGACCCAGTACTTC. Translation gives CASSLMGRVEETQYF. The entire variable domain, with the rest obtained from reference TRBV5-1 and TRBJ2-5, is as follows: KAGVTQTPRYLIKTRGQQVTLSCSPISGHRSVSWYQQTPGQGLQFLFEYFSETQRNKGNFPGRFSGRQFSNSRSEMNVSTLELGDSALYLCASSLMGRVEETQYFGPGTRLLVL.

The V call is TRBV10-3, the J call TRBJ1-2, with 8 bases matching TRBD1. The CDR3 is 13 amino acids. The V segment lost 6 bases and the J segment 8 bases; nucleotides outside the gene matches: 8. Germline loops: CDR1 ENHRY, CDR2 SYGVKD. The CDR3 DNA reads as TGTGCCATCAGGGACAGGGCTGTTGAGGGCTACACCTTC. Protein: CAIRDRAVEGYTF.

V is TRBV10-2 and J is TRBJ2-1; the match to TRBD2 covers 8 bases. The V gene's germline CDR1 is WSHSY and CDR2 SAAADI. CDR3 length: 13 residues. With V trimmed by 6 bases and J by 7 bases, 5 bases remained unmatched. The CDR3: CASRMTSVNEQFF. The CDR3 bases are TGCGCCAGCAGGATGACTAGCGTGAATGAGCAGTTCTTC.